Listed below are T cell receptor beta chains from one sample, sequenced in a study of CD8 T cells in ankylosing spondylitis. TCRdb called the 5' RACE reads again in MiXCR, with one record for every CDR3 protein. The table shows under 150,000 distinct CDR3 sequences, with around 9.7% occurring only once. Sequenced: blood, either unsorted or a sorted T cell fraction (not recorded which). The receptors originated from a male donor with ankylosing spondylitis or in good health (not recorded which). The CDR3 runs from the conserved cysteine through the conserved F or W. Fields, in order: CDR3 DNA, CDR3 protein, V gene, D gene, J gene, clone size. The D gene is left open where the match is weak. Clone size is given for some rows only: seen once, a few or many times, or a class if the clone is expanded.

DNA: TGCGCCAGCAGCCAAGGGACGGCGGACAATGAGCAGTTCTTC
CDR3: CASSQGTADNEQFF
V: TRBV5-1
D: NA
J: TRBJ2-1
size: few

DNA: TGTGCCAGCAGTCCCCGCGGGGGCTGGAATCAGCCCCAGCATTTT
CDR3: CASSPRGGWNQPQHF
V: TRBV27
D: NA
J: TRBJ1-5
size: few

DNA: TGTGCCAGCAGCAAAAGCGGGACTAGCACAGATACGCAGTATTTT
CDR3: CASSKSGTSTDTQYF
V: TRBV7-2
D: TRBD2
J: TRBJ2-3
size: NA

DNA: TGTGCCAGCAGACGGAAGCGGGAGAGTCTAGAGACCCAGTACTTC
CDR3: CASRRKRESLETQYF
V: TRBV7-8
D: TRBD2
J: TRBJ2-5
size: many

DNA: TGTGCCAGCAGCTTAAAGGGACAGGGGTCAACCTACGAGCAGTACTTC
CDR3: CASSLKGQGSTYEQYF
V: TRBV7-9
D: TRBD1
J: TRBJ2-7
size: many

DNA: TGCGCCAGCAGCTTGGAGGTCCTAGCGGACTACAATGAGCAGTTCTTC
CDR3: CASSLEVLADYNEQFF
V: TRBV5-1
D: TRBD2
J: TRBJ2-1
size: many

DNA: TGTGCCAGCAGCTTACGGCGCGGGGGAGAGACCCAGTACTTC
CDR3: CASSLRRGGETQYF
V: TRBV7-8
D: TRBD2
J: TRBJ2-5
size: many

DNA: TGTGCCAGCAGTTTTAAGAGAAACTATGGCTACACCTTC
CDR3: CASSFKRNYGYTF
V: TRBV12-3/TRBV12-4
D: NA
J: TRBJ1-2
size: many

DNA: TGTGCCAGCAGTGACGAGCGTTACTACAATGAGCAGTTCTTC
CDR3: CASSDERYYNEQFF
V: TRBV2
D: NA
J: TRBJ2-1
size: NA

DNA: TGCAGCGTTGGGGACAGCCAAGAGACCCAGTACTTC
CDR3: CSVGDSQETQYF
V: TRBV29-1
D: TRBD1
J: TRBJ2-5
size: many

DNA: TGTGCCAGCAGCCCTCTGGGACAGGGAGACAATGAGCAGTTCTTC
CDR3: CASSPLGQGDNEQFF
V: TRBV27
D: TRBD1
J: TRBJ2-1
size: few

DNA: TGTGCCAGCAGTCCCAGGGACAGGGGACAGAATACCGAGCAGTACTTC
CDR3: CASSPRDRGQNTEQYF
V: TRBV12-3/TRBV12-4
D: TRBD1
J: TRBJ2-7
size: many

DNA: TGCAGTGCTATCAGCGGGAGGTGGCAGTTCTTC
CDR3: CSAISGRWQFF
V: TRBV20-1
D: TRBD2
J: TRBJ2-1
size: few

DNA: TGCGCCAGCAGCGCAGGGGACGGGTACACTGAAGCTTTCTTT
CDR3: CASSAGDGYTEAFF
V: TRBV5-1
D: NA
J: TRBJ1-1
size: many

DNA: TGTGCCAGCAGTGACCGTGCAGGGCCCGCAGATACGCAGTATTTT
CDR3: CASSDRAGPADTQYF
V: TRBV6-4
D: NA
J: TRBJ2-3
size: many

DNA: TGCAGTGCTAGAGATATCCCCCGGTCCTACGAGCAGTACTTC
CDR3: CSARDIPRSYEQYF
V: TRBV20-1
D: NA
J: TRBJ2-7
size: many

DNA: TGTGCCTGGACTAAAGCGGACAGGGGAGAGACCCAGTACTTC
CDR3: CAWTKADRGETQYF
V: TRBV30
D: TRBD1
J: TRBJ2-5
size: few

DNA: TGTGCCAGCAGTTTAGGAGTGCGGGGGACAGGGGAAGGTAGCAATCAGCCCCAGCATTTT
CDR3: CASSLGVRGTGEGSNQPQHF
V: TRBV28
D: TRBD1
J: TRBJ1-5
size: many

DNA: TGTGCCAGTAGTATATACGACGGAGCGAATGAGCAGTTCTTC
CDR3: CASSIYDGANEQFF
V: TRBV19
D: NA
J: TRBJ2-1
size: few

DNA: TGTGCCAGCAGTGATACAGGGTCCCTAAGTACATTTGAGCAGTTCTTC
CDR3: CASSDTGSLSTFEQFF
V: TRBV6-1
D: NA
J: TRBJ2-1
size: NA

DNA: TGTGCCAGCGGAACAGGGAGAGGAACAGATACGCAGTATTTT
CDR3: CASGTGRGTDTQYF
V: TRBV9
D: NA
J: TRBJ2-3
size: many

DNA: TGTGCCAGCAGTGAAGCAATTTTTGATGAGCAGTTCTTC
CDR3: CASSEAIFDEQFF
V: TRBV6-1
D: NA
J: TRBJ2-1
size: NA

DNA: TGCAGTGCTGTAGCGGGAGGAATCGGCGGGGAGCTGTTTTTT
CDR3: CSAVAGGIGGELFF
V: TRBV20-1
D: TRBD2
J: TRBJ2-2
size: NA

DNA: TGCGCCAGCAGCTTGGAAGTAGCGGGAGGATCGAGCTCCTACAATGAGCAGTTCTTC
CDR3: CASSLEVAGGSSSYNEQFF
V: TRBV5-1
D: TRBD2
J: TRBJ2-1
size: few

DNA: TGTGCCAGCAGCTCCACGGGCGATGAGCAGTTCTTC
CDR3: CASSSTGDEQFF
V: TRBV28
D: NA
J: TRBJ2-1
size: many

DNA: TGTGCCAGCAGCTTTGAGGGGTTGAGCACCGGGGAGCTGTTTTTT
CDR3: CASSFEGLSTGELFF
V: TRBV7-9
D: NA
J: TRBJ2-2
size: many

DNA: TGTGCCAGCAGGCTTACGGACCCCGTCGTTTTC
CDR3: CASRLTDPVVF
V: TRBV12-3/TRBV12-4
D: NA
J: TRBJ2-7
size: many

DNA: TGCAGTGCTAGAGATTTGGGGACAGGGCAAGAGACCCAGTACTTC
CDR3: CSARDLGTGQETQYF
V: TRBV20-1
D: TRBD1
J: TRBJ2-5
size: many

DNA: TGTGCCAGCAGTTTCAACCCTCGGCGGGAGGACGGGGAGCTGTTTTTT
CDR3: CASSFNPRREDGELFF
V: TRBV12-3/TRBV12-4
D: TRBD2
J: TRBJ2-2
size: few

DNA: TGTGCCAGCAAGTTAGGCGCTCTAGCGGGAGGGGATTCCTACAATGAGCAGTTCTTC
CDR3: CASKLGALAGGDSYNEQFF
V: TRBV6-2/TRBV6-3
D: TRBD2
J: TRBJ2-1
size: many

DNA: TGTGCCAGCAGTGTTTGGGGGAGGGAGACCCAGTACTTC
CDR3: CASSVWGRETQYF
V: TRBV2
D: NA
J: TRBJ2-5
size: many

DNA: TGCAGCGTCGCCGGACGGAACTACGAGCAGTACTTC
CDR3: CSVAGRNYEQYF
V: TRBV29-1
D: NA
J: TRBJ2-7
size: NA

DNA: TGTGCCAGCAGCTTAGTAGCGGGGTTCTACACCGGGGAGCTGTTTTTT
CDR3: CASSLVAGFYTGELFF
V: TRBV7-8
D: TRBD2
J: TRBJ2-2
size: many

DNA: TGCAGTGCTAGACGTTTCGGAGCCACAGATACGCAGTATTTT
CDR3: CSARRFGATDTQYF
V: TRBV20-1
D: NA
J: TRBJ2-3
size: NA

DNA: TGTGCCAGCACCGTAGAGGGGTATGGCTACACCTTC
CDR3: CASTVEGYGYTF
V: TRBV12-3/TRBV12-4
D: NA
J: TRBJ1-2
size: many

DNA: TGCACGGCCAGCGTGACGGATGAAGCTTTCTTT
CDR3: CTASVTDEAFF
V: TRBV20-1
D: NA
J: TRBJ1-1
size: NA

DNA: TGTGCCAGCAGCTTAGCTGAGGTAACCACTGAAGCTTTCTTT
CDR3: CASSLAEVTTEAFF
V: TRBV7-8
D: NA
J: TRBJ1-1
size: many

DNA: TGCAGTGCTAGTGATACGATCCGCGGGAGTATCGCAGAGACCCAGTACTTC
CDR3: CSASDTIRGSIAETQYF
V: TRBV20-1
D: TRBD2
J: TRBJ2-5
size: few

DNA: TGCAGTGCTAGTGGAGTAGCGGGAAGCACAGATACGCAGTATTTT
CDR3: CSASGVAGSTDTQYF
V: TRBV20-1
D: TRBD2
J: TRBJ2-3
size: many

DNA: TGTGCCAGCAGGAGGGAAGGATCCTCCTACGAGCAGTACTTC
CDR3: CASRREGSSYEQYF
V: TRBV7-2
D: NA
J: TRBJ2-7
size: many